This TCR beta chain was found in a study of T cell repertoires in cytomegalovirus infection (dated by TCRdb to the late 2010s). For context, the study as a whole: Recently identified HLA-C-restricted CMV epitopes, whose presentation resists viral immunomodulation, were targeted by peptide stimulations together with well-studied HLA-B-restricted epitopes. Donor HLA type was relevant to the analysis, because carriage of CMV infection together with the matching HLA type was indicated by public TCR beta signatures.

The meaning of the sample's treatment or condition label: in vitro stimulation with specific CMV peptide epitopes to enrich CMV-specific T cells. Instrument used: Illumina HiSeq 1500. The raw public data were reprocessed by TCRdb itself: fastp quality trimming at Q25, MiXCR clonotype calling, in-frame beta chains only. Every distinct CDR3 protein forms one entry, paired with its most common genes and DNA. In all, the sample holds 380,000 or so distinct CDR3 sequences, and nearly 35% of those were seen once. The ten largest clones capture 13% of the sample. Study-wide findings and limitations: The ex vivo response was dominated by HLA-C-restricted CMV-specific TCR beta clonotypes, which also provided the single most frequent clonotype in two of eight donors. Carriers of CMV infection plus the relevant HLA type were discriminated by the cumulative frequency of public TCR beta family members in the study cohort and in an independent approximately 350-donor cohort.

V and J are trimmed by 6 bases and 2 bases, and the gene matches miss 6 bases of the junction. Via the germline V gene, CDR1 is MNHEY and CDR2 SVGEGT. The CDR3 runs 14 amino acids, cysteine and phenylalanine included. The only DNA kept is the CDR3, 42 bases in frame from the first base. This clonotype was found many times. The antigen it binds to is not known. No base quality information exists; no much larger clone differs at one position. The receptor's source is a human donor in good health (CMV status not recorded). Some clones in this sample may be carry-over from other donors' samples. The material was cultured PBMCs, obtained from culture after CMV antigen stimulation. The chain links TRBV6-2 or TRBV6-3 with TRBJ1-1; TRBD1 matches 7 bases in the middle. The CDR3 is CASSFGTANTEAFF. The nucleotides are TGTGCCAGCAGCTTTGGGACAGCCAACACTGAAGCTTTCTTT.